This TCR beta chain was recovered during a study of technical replicates of blood from a handful of donors (dated by TCRdb to about 2017). The V end loses 2 bases and the J end loses 0 bases, and a stretch of 13 bases separates them. CDR3 length: 15 amino acids, cysteine to phenylalanine. Left in the record is the CDR3 DNA by itself, 45 bases read in frame from the first base. CDR1 SQVTM and CDR2 ANQGSEA are derived from the germline V gene. The library was produced with the immunoSEQ multiplex PCR assay. As stored in TCRdb, this immuneACCESS dataset retains in-frame rearrangements with V and J assigned. A fraction of the clones does not appear; measured against another copy, unresolved V genes explain less than half of the discrepancy, and the remainder lacks a known reason. This sample has about 44,000 clones in its table, and about 96% of those were observed once. About 0.4% of the sample belongs to the ten largest clones.

Comments on this clone: What antigen it recognizes has not been identified. No clone much larger than this one lies a single base away; base qualities are absent.

The TCR sequence derives from a human donor in good health. The chain is encoded by TRBV29-1 joined to TRBJ1-2; D gene: possibly TRBD1, on 6 matching bases. Sequencing was carried out using T cells isolated from PBMCs. The CDR3 protein sequence reads: CSVEIRTVPNYGYTF. The DNA reads TGCAGCGTTGAAATTAGGACAGTCCCTAACTATGGCTACACCTTC.